These 20 T cell receptor beta chains were sequenced from one sample in a study of regulatory T cells in long-lasting Graves disease. CDR3 regions were amplified by Arm-PCR using iRepertoire HTBI primers to build TCR beta libraries. In TCRdb, the multiplex PCR reads were re-called with MiXCR into one record per CDR3 protein. The sample consists of a few hundred thousand distinct CDR3 sequences, around 18% of them appearing once. Sample time point: newly diagnosed GD, antithyroid drugs for less than 3 months. Generation of the TCR library employed RNA extracted from PBMCs. Specimen: peripheral blood mononuclear cells (PBMCs), collected at new diagnosis, from a patient treated with antithyroid drugs. Receptors originate from a female donor with Graves disease.

The CDR3 nucleotides are TGTGCCACCAGTGATTGGGGACAGGGGGCAAGGGGGGAGACCCAGTACTTC. Amino acid sequence: CATSDWGQGARGETQYF. The chain joins TRBV24-1 to TRBJ2-5; TRBD1 aligns across 12 bases. CDR1 is KGHDR and CDR2 is SFDVKD in the germline V gene. Germline trimming cut 2 bases from V and 5 bases from J; bases unmatched to any gene: 8. The CDR3 extends over 17 amino acids.

In this sample, this clonotype turned up many times. The chain combines TRBV12-3 or TRBV12-4 with TRBJ2-3; D might be TRBD2 (5 bases). The CDR3 extends over 14 amino acids. V was trimmed by 3 bases and J by 5 bases, leaving 12 bases between them. The CDR3 is CASSFFGEGDTQYF. The CDR3 DNA is TGTGCCAGCAGTTTTTTCGGGGAAGGAGATACGCAGTATTTT.

This clonotype came up once. This is likely an artifact of a read error, given a far larger clone one base away. J is TRBJ2-3 and V is TRBV2, with 10 nucleotides matching TRBD2. V lost 5 bases to trimming and J lost 8 bases; unmatched junction nucleotides: 7. This CDR3 is 14 amino acids long. Germline V gene data show CDR1 as SNHLY and CDR2 as FYNNEI. Here the CDR3 reads CASSSSGSAGTQYF. Written as DNA, the CDR3 is TGTGCCAGCAGTTCTAGCGGGAGCGCAGGTACGCAGTATTTT.

As to this clonotype: This may arise from a read error, as a much more abundant clone is one base away. The CDR3 region is CAGSYGAGGTQPQHF. The CDR3 nucleotides are TGTGCCGGCAGTTATGGGGCAGGGGGTACTCAGCCCCAGCATTTT. V gene TRBV6-9 combines with J gene TRBJ1-5, with 7 positions matching TRBD1. Germline CDR1 is MNHGY and CDR2 is SVAAGI. This CDR3 is built from 15 residues.

A note on this clonotype: At one of its ends the junction is not consistent with the germline gene, which may arise from a read error. The chain is built from TRBV7-9 and TRBJ2-1, with D hard to call. The CDR3 runs to 15 residues. Germline lookup yields CDR1 SEHNR and CDR2 FQNEAQ (reference sequence). DNA for the CDR3: TGTGCCAGCAGCTTAGATTCTAGACGTATGGGTGAGCAGTCCTTC. Protein product: CASSLDSRRMGEQSF.

This clonotype was seen repeatedly, ten times or more. V and J are TRBV30 and TRBJ2-5; possibly TRBD1 or TRBD2 for D (6 bases each). Trimming left V 0 bases short and J 5 bases short, with 16 bases between. The CDR3 consists of 15 residues. Germline assignment: CDR1 GTSNPN and CDR2 SVGIG (reference sequence). CDR3 nucleotide sequence: TGTGCCTGGAGTGTCGGGGCAGGGGACTCGGAGACCCAGTACTTC. This gives the protein CAWSVGAGDSETQYF.

Concerning this clonotype: A read error likely explains this, since a far larger clone differs by one base. This sequence joins TRBV2 and TRBJ2-7; 11 nucleotides agree with TRBD2. V lost 3 bases and J lost 7; bases outside the gene matches: 5. The germline gives CDR1 SNHLY, CDR2 FYNNEI. This CDR3 contains 14 residues. CDR3 nucleotide sequence: TGTGCCAGCAGTGAGGGGACTAGCGGAGGTGAGCAGTACTTC. Translating gives CASSEGTSGGEQYF.

In its sample, this clonotype was seen many times. This chain connects TRBV6-2 or TRBV6-3 to TRBJ2-7; the D gene is possibly TRBD1 (6 bases). V dropped 4 bases and J dropped 3 bases, with 16 bases sitting between them. The CDR3 is 15 residues long. CDR1 MNHEY and CDR2 SVGEGT come from the germline V gene. The CDR3 loop is CASSSPGQRVYEQYF. CDR3 DNA sequence: TGTGCCAGCAGTTCCCCGGGACAAAGGGTCTACGAGCAGTACTTC.

The chain links TRBV27 to TRBJ2-1; D remains unclear. Trimming removed 5 bases at V and 6 bases at J, with 8 bases between. This CDR3 has 12 amino acids. Per germline, CDR1 MNHEY and CDR2 SMNVEV (reference sequence). The CDR3 nucleotides read TGTGCCAGCAGTCGTTTTGGCAATGAGCAGTTCTTC. Translating gives CASSRFGNEQFF.

The chain carries TRBV12-3 or TRBV12-4 and TRBJ2-1; 8 bases align to TRBD2. V shed 6 bases, J shed 1 base, and the junction held 5 bases outside the gene matches. The length of the CDR3 is 15 residues. The CDR3 reads CASRRTSSSYNEQFF. The CDR3 DNA sequence: TGTGCCAGCAGAAGGACTAGCAGTTCCTACAATGAGCAGTTCTTC.

This chain uses TRBV2 with TRBJ2-7, with a weak D call TRBD1 (6 bases). This CDR3 has 15 amino acids. With 5 bases removed from V and 3 bases from J, the gap between germline ends came to 17 bases. Germline V lookup: CDR1 SNHLY, CDR2 FYNNEI. The CDR3 bases are TGTGCCAGCAGTCAACATACACAGGGCATCTACGAGCAGTACTTC. This translates into CASSQHTQGIYEQYF.

This clonotype was seen ten or more times. The gene calls are TRBV27 and TRBJ1-1; 8 bases line up with TRBD1. Unmatched junction bases numbered 15, after V lost 4 bases and J lost 5 bases. Germline V CDR1 and CDR2: MNHEY, SMNVEV (reference sequence). The CDR3 has 17 amino acids. In DNA, the CDR3 is TGTGCCAGCAGTTCCAACGGCGGACAGGGAAGGAGGACTGAAGCTTTCTTT. This sequence encodes CASSSNGGQGRRTEAFF.

The chain has TRBV2 and TRBJ2-5; D possibly corresponds to TRBD2 (5 bases). The CDR3 covers 15 residues. V was clipped by 4 bases and J by 2 bases, with 14 bases between them. Germline-derived CDR1 and CDR2 are SNHLY and FYNNEI. This CDR3 reads CASSVPSRTQETQYF. CDR3 DNA sequence: TGTGCCAGCAGTGTCCCTAGCCGAACACAAGAGACCCAGTACTTC.

This clonotype was detected a few times. A much larger clone differs by one base, so this may be a read error. The rearrangement joins TRBV12-5 to TRBJ1-2; D is perhaps TRBD1 (6 bases). The CDR3 contains 16 residues. Germline V gene data show CDR1 as LGHNT and CDR2 as FRNRAP. V was trimmed by 5 bases and J by 7 bases, leaving 23 bases between them. CDR3 sequence reads: CASGPPFTGKLGGYTF. The DNA of the CDR3 is TGTGCTAGTGGTCCACCTTTCACAGGGAAATTGGGTGGCTACACCTTC.

Ten or more counts support this clonotype. The chain carries TRBV10-3 and TRBJ2-3, with D possibly being TRBD2 (5 bases). The germline V gene encodes CDR1 ENHRY and CDR2 SYGVKD. This CDR3 comprises 13 residues. The V gene lost 4 bases and the J gene lost 6 bases, with 11 bases spanning the gap. The CDR3 DNA is TGTGCCATCAGTGGTGGGAGTGAGGATACGCAGTATTTT. The encoded protein is CAISGGSEDTQYF.

This clonotype was detected ten times or more. The chain has TRBV6-2 or TRBV6-3 and TRBJ2-3, with TRBD2 identical over 8 bases. After removal of 6 bases from V and 2 bases from J, the junction contained 4 bases not matched to a gene. Germline CDR1 is MNHEY and CDR2 is SVGEGT. CDR3 size: 14 residues. For the CDR3, the DNA is TGTGCCAGCAGGAGAGCGGGGGACACAGATACGCAGTATTTT. Translation: CASRRAGDTDTQYF.

This clonotype was counted at least ten times. V and J are TRBV30 and TRBJ1-2, with a possible D match to TRBD1 (6 bases). Trimming took off 0 bases at V and 2 bases at J, with 7 bases between the two ends. Germline assignment: CDR1 GTSNPN and CDR2 SVGIG (reference sequence). CDR3 length equals 13 residues. The chain's CDR3 is CAWSVTGNYGYTF. The CDR3 DNA is TGTGCCTGGAGTGTCACAGGGAACTATGGCTACACCTTC.

This clonotype appeared many times. The chain combines TRBV24-1 with TRBJ1-2, with no clear D. Per germline, CDR1 KGHDR and CDR2 SFDVKD. Trimming took 0 bases from V and 8 from J, leaving 9 bases between them. The CDR3 is 13 residues long. In nucleotides, the CDR3 is TGTGCCACCAGTGATTTGGGGATGGGAGGCTACACCTTC. Its translation is CATSDLGMGGYTF.

In this sample, this clonotype turned up a few times. The genes are TRBV11-2 and TRBJ2-7, with 11 positions matching TRBD2. V lost 5 bases, J lost 3 bases, and 12 bases stayed unmatched. Germline V CDR1 and CDR2: SGHAT, FQNNGV. This CDR3 comprises 17 residues. This chain's CDR3 is CASSTSQTSGTFYEQYF. CDR3 nucleotide sequence: TGTGCCAGCAGCACATCCCAGACTAGCGGGACATTCTACGAGCAGTACTTC.

Ten or more counts support this clonotype. The chain recombines TRBV7-9 with TRBJ2-3; D is perhaps TRBD2 (6 bases). The germline CDR1 and CDR2 sequences are SEHNR and FQNEAQ (reference sequence). This CDR3 spans 16 amino acids. The germline V and J ends were trimmed by 5 bases and 2 bases, with 17 bases remaining between them. In nucleotides, the CDR3 is TGTGCCAGCAGCCAACCGGTTAGCGGAAACACAGATACGCAGTATTTT. The encoded protein is CASSQPVSGNTDTQYF.